This TCR beta chain was sequenced during a study of early T cells in non-severe SARS-CoV-2 infection. Germline assignment: CDR1 LNHDA and CDR2 SQIVND (reference sequence). The CDR3 extends over 14 amino acids. V was clipped by 7 bases and J by 0 bases, with 12 bases between them. Each CDR3 protein is one row after TCRdb ran MiXCR on the 5' RACE reads. This sample has fewer than 95,000 distinct CDR3 sequences, with roughly 15% found just once. The rearrangement links TRBV19 to TRBJ1-2; D uncertain. This sample comprised whole blood, obtained at baseline. The sequence derives from an adult who was a healthcare worker with PCR-confirmed SARS-CoV-2 infection or an uninfected control (not recorded which). CDR3 sequence reads: CASTRHPTNYGYTF. The DNA of the CDR3 is TGTGCCAGTACGAGACACCCGACTAACTATGGCTACACCTTC.